This entry is about one T cell receptor beta chain. No cognate antigen has been identified for it. Base qualities are not recorded, but no much larger clone differs from it by a single base. The sample belongs to a study of cytomegalovirus exposure and HLA in healthy donors (dated by TCRdb to the late 2010s). Notes on the research overall: An earlier analysis of roughly 610 of the donors reported 276 Gb of sequence data and about 120 million unique TCR beta sequences obtained from approximately 180 million T cells. An early release covering roughly 600 HLA-typed donors comprised approximately 290 gigabases of sequencing data and 85 million or so unique TCR sequences. Of the roughly 390 genotyped donors, approximately 83% fell in the genetic ancestry cluster associated with self-reported Caucasian donors. The aim of the study was to test whether cataloging public T cell receptors could identify signatures of past pathogen exposure. Using immunosequencing, the study profiled T cell repertoires from about 610 subjects and related those repertoires to cytomegalovirus serostatus. In addition to the first cohort of approximately 670 subjects, a separate validation cohort of approximately 130 different subjects was used. To predict cytomegalovirus infection status, the study combined high-throughput TCR immunosequencing, statistical association of individual TCRs with disease status, and machine learning. In a later analysis, previously published TCR beta repertoires from 666 donors were re-analyzed and high-resolution HLA genotyping was added so that TCR occurrence patterns could be studied. Rather than drawing on any new phenotypic data, the later analysis identified candidate immune exposures from TCR beta sequences and the way those sequences occurred across donors. An earlier analysis of approximately 580 of the donors used high-throughput TCR beta sequencing to judge whether each TCR beta V gene segment behaved as functional or pseudogenic. Alongside the repertoire data, information on donor age, sex, ethnicity and CMV serostatus was compiled. A later genetic analysis used genome-wide SNP genotypes for about 65% of the roughly 700 donors, treating that subset as a discovery cohort. All discovery cohort repertoires had been generated using a single sequencing platform. Both class I and class II loci were covered by HLA typing, at four-digit resolution. Typing coverage varied by locus: about 620-630 donors for A, B, C, DRB1 and DQB1; approximately 500 for DQA1; about 600 for DPA1; approximately 450 for DPB1. Roughly 5 DR-DQ haplotypes were treated as single units for association and clustering because of strong linkage in the cohort. Among 398 genotyped donors of the cohort, an average of about 240,000 unique TCR beta nucleotide sequences were sequenced per donor, roughly a sixth of them non-productive. Here is what the overall study found, with its caveats: A further reported finding was that TCR beta sequences accurately predicted the HLA-A and HLA-B alleles for most subjects in the first cohort. Because HLA typing was missing for some donors at each locus, association tests included only the typed subset. According to a later analysis, most CMV-associated TCR beta chains appeared to be HLA-restricted, and the HLA associations seemed to be driven largely by CMV exposure. Correlated functional status among segregating V segments might reflect linkage disequilibrium, but an unknown experimental factor could not be ruled out. When HLA alleles, especially DR and DQ, strongly co-occurred, attributing TCR associations to individual alleles was difficult. A cluster of highly shared sequence variants was judged likely to represent a technical artifact of the sequencing pipeline. This cohort had only TCR beta chains sequenced, and the lack of alpha or paired-chain data limited which features could be detected. In vitro tests confirmed that a few of the cytomegalovirus-associated TCR beta chains recognize cytomegalovirus antigens. According to a later analysis, TCR association rates differed among HLA loci, with DRB1 alleles showing the most associated TCRs and HLA-C alleles showing the fewest. The only immune exposure information available for the cohort was CMV serostatus. The presence/absence analyses assumed that sequencing depth was roughly uniform across donors, and that assumption may not be true. It was suggested by the authors that the approach could potentially be generalized to other disease states and immunological phenotypes. In a later analysis, HLA-associated TCR beta chains showed more clonal expansion and lower generation probabilities than non-associated chains that were equally common. Across donors, most TCR sequences were observed very rarely, whereas some public TCRs were present in many individuals. The study listed 150 to 200 TCR beta chains as associated with cytomegalovirus. The classifier was reported to diagnose cytomegalovirus status with high specificity and sensitivity in both the original and validation cohorts. An association between a missense DCLRE1C variant and V-gene and J-gene trimming of TCR beta chains was found in a later genetic analysis and replicated in an independent cohort. In a later analysis, several top co-occurrence clusters were reported to appear linked to parvovirus B19, influenza, CMV and Epstein-Barr virus. Specific HLA alleles were associated with over 15,000 TCR beta sequences at a false discovery rate of 0.05 in a later analysis. Because counts were too low, 15 or so rarely observed V segments, including chromosome 9 orphons, were excluded from the earlier analysis of several hundred of the donors. Some IMGT-functional V segments, including TRBV6-2 and TRBV6-3, could not be told apart with the 87-base-pair reads, so those segments were excluded. According to a later genetic analysis, donors in an Asian-associated ancestry cluster had fewer N-insertions in productive TCRs than the approximately 610-donor mean. Broadly in line with IMGT annotations, most TCR beta V segments showed up in productive rearrangements about 87% or about 30% of the time in an earlier analysis of several hundred of the donors.

The cohort comprised 550 to 700 healthy bone marrow donors. Cohort members were all nominally healthy when sampled, although unrecorded immune exposures were likely present. The donor was CMV seropositive and was included in the group of 290 or so seropositive cohort members. Every donor gave a peripheral blood sample, and the peripheral blood mononuclear cells from that sample were used for TCR beta sequencing. The Qiagen DNeasy Blood Extraction Kit was used to extract genomic DNA from the blood cell samples. Sequences LNHDA (CDR1) and SQIVND (CDR2) are obtained from the germline V gene (reference sequence). V lost 4 bases and J lost 6 bases, and the count of bases not matched to a germline gene is 4. The CDR3 contains 14 residues, cysteine and phenylalanine counted. Only the CDR3 portion is preserved as DNA: 42 bases, with reading frame beginning at the first base. Libraries were made using the immunoSEQ multiplex PCR assay. For the multiplex PCR, a mixture combining 60 forward primers for TCR Vbeta segments and 13 reverse primers for TCR Jbeta segments was used. A multiplex PCR assay on genomic DNA amplified the CDR3 region of rearranged TCR beta genes. On the Illumina HiSeq System, the amplified TCR beta libraries were sequenced as 87-base-pair reads. As for the original processing: In a later analysis, around 80 million unique TCR beta chains were counted across the 690 or so repertoires, and roughly 11 million of these chains were shared by at least two donors. Raw reads were error-corrected and collapsed into unique sequences with a nearest-neighbor algorithm that merged closely related sequences to remove PCR and sequencing errors. CDR3 sequences were aligned to IMGT reference sequences to assign V, D and J gene segments. For a sequence to be retained, a match of at least six nucleotides was required to both a V gene segment and a J gene segment. A rearrangement was called productive if the CDR3 had no stop codons and remained in frame with V and J, and every other rearrangement was called non-productive. CDR3 was defined by IMGT convention, running from the second conserved V-encoded cysteine to the conserved J-encoded phenylalanine. In an earlier analysis of roughly 580 of the donors, sequences lacking an unambiguous match to a single V gene segment were excluded. In an earlier analysis of a few hundred of the donors, V segments were called functional above 56.7% productive rearrangements and were called segregating when the between-donor standard deviation exceeded 5%. To diagnose cytomegalovirus status from the catalog of TCR beta chain sequences, a statistical classification framework was built. In a later analysis, V and J genes were assigned by comparing TCR nucleotide sequences against IMGT/GENE-DB human TR gene sequences. A later analysis assigned CDR3 sequences and most-parsimonious VDJ recombination scenarios with the TCRdist pipeline. In a later analysis, every TCR beta chain was defined by the combination of its CDR3 amino acid sequence and its V-gene family, and reads without a unique V-gene family were dropped. A later analysis removed over 500 highly shared, low-generation-probability nucleotide sequences to deal with suspected cross-contamination and a sequencing artifact. In a later analysis, a clonal expansion index was calculated for each public chain from normalized within-repertoire ranks of inferred template counts. In a later analysis, generation probabilities were computed using a VDJ recombination model fitted to out-of-frame rearrangements, and the results were checked against IGoR. A later analysis scored TCR-TCR, TCR-HLA and TCR-CMV co-occurrence with hypergeometric tests, applying a repertoire-size bias correction to TCR pairs. In a later analysis, false discovery rates were estimated by permuting HLA or CMV assignments 20 times. In a later analysis, co-occurring TCRs were grouped using DBSCAN, with TCRdist sequence similarity added in when clustering inside HLA-allele-positive subsets. Repertoires with fewer than 30,000 or more than 120,000 public chains, plus five repertoires with anomalous nucleotide sharing, were excluded from co-occurrence clustering. Sourced from immuneACCESS, this table was stored by TCRdb with only in-frame sequences that have V and J called. A share of the clones is absent; for the studies checked, an unresolved V gene accounts for under half, and the remainder has no known explanation. The DNA was the basis for D and trimming; V, J and clone size are from that table. This sample is represented by around 150,000 clones; about four fifths of them were singletons. The top ten hold roughly 8% of the sample.

The sequence joins TRBV19 to TRBJ2-5; 11 bases in between match TRBD2. Sequenced input: PBMCs. The source is a male donor in good health and CMV-seropositive. The CDR3 region reads CASSKLAGVKTQYF. Here is the DNA: TGTGCCAGTAGTAAACTAGCGGGAGTAAAGACCCAGTACTTC.